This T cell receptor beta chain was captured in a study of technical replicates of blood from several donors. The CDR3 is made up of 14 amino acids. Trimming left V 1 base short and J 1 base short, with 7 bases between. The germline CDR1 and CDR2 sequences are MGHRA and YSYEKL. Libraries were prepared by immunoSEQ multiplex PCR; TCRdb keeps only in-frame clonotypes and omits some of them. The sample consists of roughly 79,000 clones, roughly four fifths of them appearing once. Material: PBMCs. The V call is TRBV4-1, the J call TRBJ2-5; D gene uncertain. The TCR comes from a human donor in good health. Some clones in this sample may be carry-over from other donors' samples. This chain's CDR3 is CASSQGGIQETQYF. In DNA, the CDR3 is TGCGCCAGCAGCCAAGGAGGCATCCAAGAGACCCAGTACTTC.